The 16 T cell receptor beta chains listed next were all sequenced from one sample in a study of shared clonotypes between healthy human individuals. TCRdb's table, derived via immunoSEQ multiplex PCR, lists solely in-frame clones and lacks some. The sample lists a few million clones, more than 80% seen once, with around 0.15% in the top ten. Sample: naive CD4+ T cells sorted from blood. Subset defined: CD45RA+ positively selected. The source of these receptors is a man aged 18 to 29 in good health.

This clone has only a few counts. The same CDR3 is also encoded by other DNA sequences in this sample. The chain couples TRBV5-1 to TRBJ1-5, with D possibly matching TRBD1 (5 bases). CDR3 length equals 13 residues. Germline V gene lookup returns CDR1 SGHRS and CDR2 YFSETQ. V dropped 0 bases and J dropped 7 bases, with 8 bases sitting between them. The DNA for the CDR3 is TGCGCCAGCAGCTTGGATGGGGGACAGCCCCAGCATTTT. Translating gives CASSLDGGQPQHF.

This sequence joins TRBV4-1 and TRBJ2-4; tentatively, D is TRBD2 (5 bases). Germline V lookup: CDR1 MGHRA, CDR2 YSYEKL. The V and J ends lost 4 bases and 1 base respectively, with 17 bases between them. CDR3 length: 17 amino acids. Here the CDR3 reads CASSLTPMDFAKNIQYF. CDR3 DNA: TGCGCCAGCAGCCTTACTCCGATGGACTTTGCCAAAAACATTCAGTACTTC.

The V call is TRBV19, the J call TRBJ1-5; unclear D gene. Trimming left V 4 bases short and J 6 bases short, with 19 bases between. This CDR3 comprises 16 residues. Germline V gene lookup returns CDR1 LNHDA and CDR2 SQIVND (reference sequence). For the CDR3, the DNA is TGTGCCAGTAGTACCCCGCAGCTAGCGTTTGGTCAGCCCCAGCATTTT. This translates into CASSTPQLAFGQPQHF.

V and J are TRBV2 and TRBJ1-2, with unresolved D. Germline loops: CDR1 SNHLY, CDR2 FYNNEI. The CDR3 runs to 14 residues. V was clipped by 3 bases and J by 8 bases, with 16 bases between them. This CDR3 is CASSEVAAMGGYTF. CDR3 nucleotide sequence: TGTGCCAGCAGTGAGGTAGCAGCGATGGGCGGCTACACCTTC.

V is TRBV19 and J is TRBJ2-5, with 11 nucleotides matching TRBD2. CDR3 length: 17 residues. Germline V gene sequence: CDR1 LNHDA, CDR2 SQIVND (reference sequence). Unmatched junction bases numbered 11, after V lost 6 bases and J lost 2 bases. CDR3 bases: TGTGCCAGTAGCCCCCGGGTAGCGGGAGGGGTTCAAGAGACCCAGTACTTC. This codes for CASSPRVAGGVQETQYF.

In DNA form, the CDR3 reads TGCAGCGTGACCGAGGGGCTTGACAATCAGCCCCAGCATTTT. The encoded protein is CSVTEGLDNQPQHF. The chain is built from TRBV29-1 and TRBJ1-5, with D perhaps TRBD1 (5 bases). This CDR3 spans 14 amino acids. Trimming removed 6 bases from V and 3 bases from J, with 15 bases in between. In germline, CDR1 is SQVTM, CDR2 ANQGSEA. The full variable domain, in which reference TRBV29-1 and TRBJ1-5 provide the parts outside the CDR3, is SAVISQKPSRDICQRGTSLTIQCQVDSQVTMMFWYRQQPGQSLTLIATANQGSEATYESGFVIDKFPISRPNLTFSTLTVSNMSPEDSSIYLCSVTEGLDNQPQHFGDGTRLSIL.

The rearrangement links TRBV7-6 to TRBJ2-7; D possibly corresponds to TRBD1 (5 bases). The V gene lost 5 bases and the J gene lost 4 bases, with 21 bases spanning the gap. The CDR3 consists of 16 residues. Germline CDR1 SGHVS, CDR2 FNYEAQ. CDR3 region: CASSRLPPGAPYEQYF. DNA for the CDR3: TGTGCCAGCAGCAGGCTCCCCCCTGGGGCGCCTTACGAGCAGTACTTC.

This rearrangement joins TRBV27 to TRBJ2-3, with 12 bases that match TRBD2. Germline V gene sequence: CDR1 MNHEY, CDR2 SMNVEV (reference sequence). This CDR3 contains 15 residues. V lost 3 bases to trimming and J lost 3 bases; unmatched junction nucleotides: 1. In DNA form, the CDR3 reads TGTGCCAGCAGTTTTCTAGCGGGAGGGACAGATACGCAGTATTTT. Encoded protein: CASSFLAGGTDTQYF.

The genes are TRBV10-1 and TRBJ2-5, with D unresolved. Trimming stripped 0 bases from V and 7 bases from J, with 9 bases between. Germline lookup yields CDR1 WNHNN and CDR2 SYGVQD (reference sequence). There are 13 residues in the CDR3. CDR3 bases: TGCGCCAGCAGTGAGTCGATACGCGGGACCCAGTACTTC. Amino acid sequence: CASSESIRGTQYF.

The chain employs TRBV2 and TRBJ2-4; 7 nucleotides align to TRBD2. With V trimmed by 2 bases and J by 1 base, 2 bases remained unmatched. The germline CDR1 and CDR2 sequences are SNHLY and FYNNEI. CDR3 length: 15 amino acids. This chain's CDR3 is CASSESGAAKNIQYF. The CDR3 DNA reads as TGTGCCAGCAGTGAAAGCGGGGCTGCCAAAAACATTCAGTACTTC.

Concerning this clone: The sample contains more than one DNA sequence encoding this CDR3. This chain links TRBV7-2 with TRBJ2-5; no reliable D call. CDR3 size: 11 residues. Germline loops: CDR1 SGHTA, CDR2 FQGNSA. The V gene lost 6 bases and the J gene lost 5 bases, with 7 bases spanning the gap. The CDR3 DNA reads as TGTGCCAGCAGGTCGGGCGAGACCCAGTACTTC. Translated, it gives CASRSGETQYF.

This sequence joins TRBV5-1 and TRBJ2-1; TRBD1 agrees at 10 bases. Germline trimming cut 2 bases from V and 6 bases from J; bases unmatched to any gene: 5. CDR3 length: 15 amino acids. Per germline, CDR1 SGHRS and CDR2 YFSETQ. CDR3 in DNA: TGCGCCAGCAGCTTTGGGACAGGGGTGACCAATGAGCAGTTCTTC. Amino acid sequence: CASSFGTGVTNEQFF.

The J gene is TRBJ2-5, the V gene TRBV6-1; the match to TRBD1 covers 8 bases. Germline V gives CDR1 MNHNS, CDR2 SASEGT. Trimming at V came to 10 bases and at J to 5 bases, leaving 9 bases not matched to a gene. The CDR3 covers 13 residues. CDR3 in amino acids: CATQTGVGETQYF. In DNA, the CDR3 is TGTGCCACTCAGACAGGGGTCGGCGAGACCCAGTACTTC.

A remark on this clone: At one end the junction does not follow the germline gene, possibly because of a read error. This sequence joins TRBV7-7 and TRBJ2-7; TRBD2 might be the D (5 bases). The germline CDR1 and CDR2 sequences are SSHAT and FNYEAQ (reference sequence). This CDR3 region has 20 residues. CDR3 coding DNA: TGTGCTAGCAGCTTACCTCCACGGGAACCTTATCTTCATCCCCTCTACGAGCAGTACTTC. Translated, it gives CASSLPPREPYLHPLYEQYF. The full variable domain, rest sourced from reference TRBV7-7 and TRBJ2-7, is GAGVSQSPRYKVTKRGQDVTLRCDPISSHATLYWYQQALGQGPEFLTYFNYEAQPDKSGLPSDRFSAERPEGSISTLTIQRTEQRDSAMYRCASSLPPREPYLHPLYEQYFGPGTRLTVT.

The V and J genes are TRBV5-5 and TRBJ1-1; perhaps TRBD1 as D (6 bases). Trimming cost V 4 bases and J 0 bases, with 13 bases left between them. This CDR3 is 15 amino acids long. Germline assignment: CDR1 SGHKS and CDR2 YYEKEE (reference sequence). CDR3 sequence reads: CASSPPQGLNTEAFF. The CDR3 DNA is TGTGCCAGCAGCCCGCCACAGGGTCTGAACACTGAAGCTTTCTTT.

This clone was seen a handful of times. This specimen includes other DNA sequences encoding the same CDR3. The chain is built from TRBV7-2 and TRBJ2-7; 10 bases line up with TRBD2. With 1 base clipped from V and 2 bases from J, the junction kept 2 bases outside the gene matches. The length of the CDR3 is 15 residues. In germline, CDR1 is SGHTA, CDR2 FQGNSA. Here the CDR3 DNA reads TGTGCCAGCAGCTTAGGGACTAGCGGAACCTACGAGCAGTACTTC. Translation: CASSLGTSGTYEQYF.